What follows are 5 T cell receptor beta chains derived from one specimen sequenced in a study of blood T cell repertoires in COVID-19. Produced via immunoSEQ multiplex PCR; TCRdb's table is partial and in-frame only. The sample shows 110,000 or so clones, roughly 84% of them seen only once. The sample taken for sequencing was peripheral blood. Every receptor here comes from a man aged 35-49 years with acute or convalescent COVID-19.

The V call is TRBV6-6, the J call TRBJ2-1; 13 bases fit TRBD2. V dropped 5 bases and J dropped 0; count of bases not matched to a gene: 7. The V gene's germline CDR1 is MNHNY and CDR2 SVGAGI (reference sequence). The CDR3 covers 18 residues. DNA for the CDR3: TGTGCCAGCAGTCCCCGACTAGCGGGGGGAAGCTCCTACAATGAGCAGTTCTTC. Its translation: CASSPRLAGGSSYNEQFF.

This clone showed up just once. This rearrangement joins TRBV27 to TRBJ2-7, with unresolved D. The CDR3 spans 13 residues. From germline, CDR1 is MNHEY and CDR2 SMNVEV (reference sequence). Trimming left V 2 bases short and J 3 bases short, with 8 bases between. CDR3 region: CASSLSHFYEQYF. CDR3 DNA: TGTGCCAGCAGTTTAAGTCACTTCTACGAGCAGTACTTC.

This rearrangement joins TRBV7-9 to TRBJ1-1, with unresolved D. V lost 4 bases and J 2 bases, leaving 8 bases between the germline ends. Germline V lookup: CDR1 SEHNR, CDR2 FQNEAQ (reference sequence). This CDR3 spans 13 amino acids. The CDR3, as DNA: TGTGCCAGCAGCTCTCGGGGTAACACTGAAGCTTTCTTT. Protein product: CASSSRGNTEAFF.

The rearrangement uses TRBV7-9 and TRBJ1-2; D is possibly TRBD1 (6 bases). V lost 1 base and J lost 7, with 10 bases in between. Germline V lookup: CDR1 SEHNR, CDR2 FQNEAQ (reference sequence). The CDR3 length is 13 residues. The CDR3 here is CASSLDRAGGYTF. The CDR3 DNA reads TGTGCCAGCAGCTTAGACAGGGCCGGTGGCTACACCTTC.

In its sample, this clone was seen a few times. The chain has TRBV6-5 and TRBJ2-7; D might be TRBD1 (6 bases). V shed 0 bases and J shed 4 bases, with 13 bases lying between them. CDR3 length: 15 residues. Germline values: CDR1 MNHEY, CDR2 SVGAGI. In DNA form, the CDR3 reads TGTGCCAGCAGTTACTCCCGAGCAGGGGTATACGAGCAGTACTTC. Translated: CASSYSRAGVYEQYF.